The 16 T cell receptor beta chains in this list originate from one sample, sequenced in a study of blood T cell repertoires in COVID-19. The repertoire was sequenced with immunoSEQ multiplex PCR; TCRdb's copy has only in-frame clones and lacks some. The sample yields nearly 300,000 clones, approximately 90% seen once. Sequenced material: peripheral blood. The source of these receptors is a woman aged 25 to 45 who had recovered from COVID-19.

This clone came up a few times. The J gene is TRBJ1-2, the V gene TRBV6-5; the match to TRBD1 covers 9 bases. This CDR3 has 15 amino acids. Per germline, CDR1 MNHEY and CDR2 SVGAGI. Unmatched junction bases numbered 7, after V lost 6 bases and J lost 2 bases. The CDR3 is CASRTPGTGNYGYTF. CDR3 in DNA: TGTGCCAGCAGAACCCCCGGGACAGGGAACTATGGCTACACCTTC.

The genes are TRBV24-1 and TRBJ1-1, with a weak D call TRBD1 (5 bases). Trimming pared 1 base from V and 7 bases from J, leaving 18 bases between. This CDR3 is 16 amino acids long. CDR1 is KGHDR and CDR2 is SFDVKD in the germline V gene. The CDR3 loop reads CATSDLRSTAPSEAFF. The CDR3 coding sequence is TGTGCCACCAGTGATTTACGGTCGACAGCCCCAAGTGAAGCTTTCTTT.

The chain recombines TRBV5-1 with TRBJ2-3; possibly TRBD1 for D (5 bases). CDR1 is SGHRS, CDR2 YFSETQ, per germline. The V gene lost 7 bases and the J gene lost 3 bases, with 15 bases spanning the gap. The CDR3 consists of 14 residues. CDR3 residues: CASFSRGGTDTQYF. CDR3 coding DNA: TGCGCCAGCTTTAGTAGGGGTGGGACAGATACGCAGTATTTT.

V is TRBV10-2 and J is TRBJ2-3; a weak D match, TRBD2 (6 bases). CDR3 length: 15 amino acids. Trimming shortened V by 6 bases and J by 2 bases, and 15 bases separated the two germline ends. Germline values: CDR1 WSHSY, CDR2 SAAADI. Here the CDR3 reads CASSPGLPYTDTQYF. CDR3 sequence (DNA): TGCGCCAGCAGCCCGGGACTTCCATACACAGATACGCAGTATTTT.

V usage is TRBV7-2 and J usage is TRBJ1-3; tentatively, D is TRBD1 (6 bases). CDR1 and CDR2 (germline): SGHTA, FQGNSA. V was trimmed by 6 bases and J by 0 bases, leaving 9 bases between them. The CDR3 loop spans 14 amino acids. The CDR3 spells CASRPTGSGNTIYF. The CDR3 nucleotides are TGTGCCAGCAGGCCGACAGGCTCTGGAAACACCATATATTTT.

The chain employs TRBV11-2 and TRBJ2-3; 7 nucleotides line up with TRBD2. In germline, CDR1 is SGHAT, CDR2 FQNNGV. The CDR3 runs 13 residues. Germline trimming cut 5 bases from V and 6 bases from J; bases unmatched to any gene: 5. Written as DNA, the CDR3 is TGTGCCAGCAGCCCCCGGCGGGGGGATACGCAGTATTTT. Protein: CASSPRRGDTQYF. Supplemented by reference TRBV11-2 and TRBJ2-3, the full variable domain reads EAGVAQSPRYKIIEKRQSVAFWCNPISGHATLYWYQQILGQGPKLLIQFQNNGVVDDSQLPKDRFSAERLKGVDSTLKIQPAKLEDSAVYLCASSPRRGDTQYFGPGTRLTVL.

V is TRBV28 and J is TRBJ1-3, with D possibly being TRBD1 (6 bases). Trimming left V 8 bases short and J 4 bases short, with 18 bases between. CDR1 is MDHEN and CDR2 is SYDVKM in the germline V gene. The CDR3 sequence is 15 residues long. CDR3: CASCPQGMAGNTIYF. CDR3 bases: TGTGCCAGCTGCCCGCAGGGGATGGCCGGAAACACCATATATTTT.

The chain is built from TRBV28 and TRBJ2-7; 7 bases line up with TRBD2. V lost 5 bases to trimming and J lost 2 bases; unmatched junction nucleotides: 9. Germline V gene sequence: CDR1 MDHEN, CDR2 SYDVKM. The CDR3 runs to 15 residues. The CDR3, as DNA: TGTGCCAGCAGTCCAGCGGGACTCCATACCTACGAGCAGTACTTC. Protein sequence: CASSPAGLHTYEQYF.

V is TRBV27 and J is TRBJ1-5; D is perhaps TRBD1 (6 bases). From germline, CDR1 is MNHEY and CDR2 SMNVEV (reference sequence). Trimming removed 6 bases at V and 9 bases at J, with 21 bases between. CDR3 length: 15 residues. CDR3 loop: CASSAQGRVVGPQHF. CDR3 coding DNA: TGTGCCAGCAGCGCCCAGGGGAGGGTAGTGGGGCCCCAGCATTTT.

The genes are TRBV25-1 and TRBJ1-6, with a tentative D call TRBD1 (6 bases). V was shortened by 3 bases and J by 6 bases, with 15 bases between the two germline ends. The CDR3 runs to 16 residues. From germline, CDR1 is MGHDK and CDR2 SYGVNS. CDR3 residues: CASSDPGRGSNSPLHF. CDR3 bases: TGTGCCAGCAGTGATCCAGGTAGGGGGAGTAATTCACCCCTCCACTTT.

This chain joins TRBV7-2 and TRBJ1-4, with TRBD1 matching 11 bases. Germline trimming cut 4 bases from V and 12 bases from J; bases unmatched to any gene: 4. The germline V gene encodes CDR1 SGHTA and CDR2 FQGNSA. This CDR3 is built from 13 residues. The CDR3 DNA is TGTGCCAGCAGCTCAGGACAGGGGGCTCAACTGTTTTTT. It is translated as CASSSGQGAQLFF.

The chain combines TRBV4-1 with TRBJ2-3; 11 bases map to TRBD2. Trimming removed 1 base from V and 5 bases from J; junction bases left unmatched: 8. Germline CDR1 is MGHRA and CDR2 is YSYEKL. The CDR3 extends over 17 amino acids. The DNA of the CDR3 is TGCGCCAGCAGCCAAGCATTAGCGGGGGGGCCTGTAGATACGCAGTATTTT. Translating it yields CASSQALAGGPVDTQYF.

The chain has TRBV6-2 or TRBV6-3 and TRBJ2-7; possible D gene TRBD2, 6 bases. Germline V CDR1 and CDR2: MNHEY, SVGEGT. Trimming removed 0 bases at V and 0 bases at J, with 12 bases between. This CDR3 spans 16 amino acids. CDR3 amino acids: CASSYSTSLSSYEQYF. DNA for the CDR3: TGTGCCAGCAGTTACTCCACTAGCCTGAGCTCCTACGAGCAGTACTTC.

This chain joins TRBV6-1 and TRBJ2-3; TRBD1 agrees at 9 bases. Germline-derived CDR1 and CDR2 are MNHNS and SASEGT. V was clipped by 6 bases and J by 3 bases; unmatched bases: 4. CDR3 length: 14 residues. The CDR3: CASSGTGPTDTQYF. The CDR3 nucleotides are TGTGCCAGCAGCGGGACAGGGCCGACAGATACGCAGTATTTT.

The rearrangement uses TRBV7-2 and TRBJ1-4, with D perhaps matching TRBD1 (6 bases). The V gene lost 5 bases and the J gene lost 0 bases, with 22 bases spanning the gap. This CDR3 is built from 19 residues. Germline loops: CDR1 SGHTA, CDR2 FQGNSA. The CDR3 coding sequence is TGTGCCAGCAGCCTACTAATAGGGTGGCAGGGGACAACTAATGAAAAACTGTTTTTT. This codes for CASSLLIGWQGTTNEKLFF.

The chain is built from TRBV3-1 (or the pseudogene TRBV3-2) and TRBJ2-7; TRBD1 matches at 7 bases. Germline V gene data show CDR1 as LGHDT and CDR2 as YNNKEL (reference sequence). This CDR3 spans 16 amino acids. V was clipped by 0 bases and J by 1 base; unmatched bases: 6. CDR3 sequence reads: CASSQETAGGSYEQYF. In nucleotides, the CDR3 is TGTGCCAGCAGCCAAGAAACGGCAGGGGGTTCCTACGAGCAGTACTTC.